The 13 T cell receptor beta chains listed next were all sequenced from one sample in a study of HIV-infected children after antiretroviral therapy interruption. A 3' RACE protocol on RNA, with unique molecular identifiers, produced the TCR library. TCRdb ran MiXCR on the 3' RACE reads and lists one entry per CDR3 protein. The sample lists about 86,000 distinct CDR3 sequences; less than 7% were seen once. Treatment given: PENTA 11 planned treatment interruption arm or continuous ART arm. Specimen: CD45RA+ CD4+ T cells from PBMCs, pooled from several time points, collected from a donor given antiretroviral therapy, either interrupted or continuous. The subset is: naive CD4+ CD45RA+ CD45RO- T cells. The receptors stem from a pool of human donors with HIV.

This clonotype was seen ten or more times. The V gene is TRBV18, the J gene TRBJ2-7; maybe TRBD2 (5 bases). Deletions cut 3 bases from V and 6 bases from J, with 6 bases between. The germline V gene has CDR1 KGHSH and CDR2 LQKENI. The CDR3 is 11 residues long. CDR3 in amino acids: CASSPGVEQYF. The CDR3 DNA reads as TGTGCCAGCTCACCCGGGGTCGAGCAGTACTTC.

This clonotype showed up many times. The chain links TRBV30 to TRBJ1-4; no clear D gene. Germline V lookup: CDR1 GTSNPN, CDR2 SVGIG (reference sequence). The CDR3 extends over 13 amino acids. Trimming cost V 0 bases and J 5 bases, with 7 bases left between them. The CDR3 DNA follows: TGTGCCTGGAGTGTGTTACAGAATGAAAAACTGTTTTTT. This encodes CAWSVLQNEKLFF.

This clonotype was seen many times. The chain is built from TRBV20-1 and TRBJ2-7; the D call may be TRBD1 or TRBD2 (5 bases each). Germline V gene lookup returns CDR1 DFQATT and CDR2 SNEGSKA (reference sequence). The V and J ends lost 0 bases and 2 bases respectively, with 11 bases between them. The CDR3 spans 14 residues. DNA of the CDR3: TGCAGTGCTAGAGACCGGGACGGAACCTACGAGCAGTACTTC. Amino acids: CSARDRDGTYEQYF.

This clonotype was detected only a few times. The chain's CDR3 is CASSLIDGGDEQYF. CDR3 DNA sequence: TGTGCCAGCAGCCTTATTGACGGGGGGGACGAGCAGTACTTC. The V and J genes are TRBV3-1 and TRBJ2-7, with 8 positions matching TRBD2. Unmatched junction bases numbered 7, after V lost 4 bases and J lost 5 bases. The CDR3 has 14 amino acids. Germline loops: CDR1 LGHDT, CDR2 YNNKEL (reference sequence).

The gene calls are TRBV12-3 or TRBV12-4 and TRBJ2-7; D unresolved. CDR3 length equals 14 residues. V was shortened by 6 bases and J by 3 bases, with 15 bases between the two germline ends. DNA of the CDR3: TGTGCCAGCAGCCGAGAACAAGTGAGCTACGAGCAGTACTTC. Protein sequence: CASSREQVSYEQYF.

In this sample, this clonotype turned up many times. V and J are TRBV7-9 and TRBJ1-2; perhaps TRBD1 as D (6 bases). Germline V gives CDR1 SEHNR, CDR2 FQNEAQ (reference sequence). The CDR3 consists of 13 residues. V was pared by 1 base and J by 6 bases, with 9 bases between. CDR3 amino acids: CASSLETGHGYTF. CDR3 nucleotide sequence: TGTGCCAGCAGCTTAGAGACAGGCCATGGCTACACCTTC.

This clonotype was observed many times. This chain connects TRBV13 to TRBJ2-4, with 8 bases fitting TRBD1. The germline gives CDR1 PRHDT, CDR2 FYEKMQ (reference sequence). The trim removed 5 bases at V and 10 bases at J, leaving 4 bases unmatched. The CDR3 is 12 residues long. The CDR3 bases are TGTGCCAGCAGCGCACAGGGGGGAATTCAGTACTTC. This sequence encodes CASSAQGGIQYF.

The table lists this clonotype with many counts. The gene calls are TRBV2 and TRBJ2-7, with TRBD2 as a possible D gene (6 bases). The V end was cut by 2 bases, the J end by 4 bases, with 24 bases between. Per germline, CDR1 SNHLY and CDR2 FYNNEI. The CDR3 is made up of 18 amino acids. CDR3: CASSESRRFQGLMYEQYF. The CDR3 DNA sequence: TGTGCCAGCAGTGAATCCCGTCGTTTCCAGGGACTCATGTACGAGCAGTACTTC.

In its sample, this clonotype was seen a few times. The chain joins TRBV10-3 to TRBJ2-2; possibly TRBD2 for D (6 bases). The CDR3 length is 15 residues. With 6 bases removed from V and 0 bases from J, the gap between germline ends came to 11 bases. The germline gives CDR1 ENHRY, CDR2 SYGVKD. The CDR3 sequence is CAIRGAGPNTGELFF. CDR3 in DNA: TGTGCCATCAGGGGAGCGGGCCCGAACACCGGGGAGCTGTTTTTT.

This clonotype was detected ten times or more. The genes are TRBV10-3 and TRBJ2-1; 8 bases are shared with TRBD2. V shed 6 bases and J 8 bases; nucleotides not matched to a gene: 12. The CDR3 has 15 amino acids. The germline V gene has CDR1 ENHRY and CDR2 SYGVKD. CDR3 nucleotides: TGTGCCATCAGCCCCCGGGCGGGGGGCGGGGATGAGCAGTTCTTC. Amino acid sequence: CAISPRAGGGDEQFF.

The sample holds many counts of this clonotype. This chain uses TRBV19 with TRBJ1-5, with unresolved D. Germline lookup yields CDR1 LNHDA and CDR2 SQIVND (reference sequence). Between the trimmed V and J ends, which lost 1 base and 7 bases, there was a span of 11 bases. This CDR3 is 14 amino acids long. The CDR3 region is CASSIVISAQPQHF. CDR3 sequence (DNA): TGTGCCAGTAGTATAGTGATCTCCGCCCAGCCCCAGCATTTT.

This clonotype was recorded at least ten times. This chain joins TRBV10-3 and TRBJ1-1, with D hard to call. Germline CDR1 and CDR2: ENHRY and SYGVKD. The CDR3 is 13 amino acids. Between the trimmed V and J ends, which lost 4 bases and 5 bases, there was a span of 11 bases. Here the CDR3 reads CAISAGRGTEAFF. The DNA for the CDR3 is TGTGCCATCAGTGCCGGCCGAGGGACTGAAGCTTTCTTT.

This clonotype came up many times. CDR3 nucleotides: TGTGCCAGCAGTCGGACTAGCGGGAGCACCGGGGAGCTGTTTTTT. Translation: CASSRTSGSTGELFF. The V gene is TRBV11-2, the J gene TRBJ2-2; 13 nucleotides match TRBD2. With 6 bases clipped from V and 4 bases from J, the junction kept 2 bases outside the gene matches. The CDR3 contains 15 residues. CDR1 and CDR2 (germline): SGHAT, FQNNGV. The variable domain in full, with the rest retrieved from reference TRBV11-2 and TRBJ2-2, is EAGVAQSPRYKIIEKRQSVAFWCNPISGHATLYWYQQILGQGPKLLIQFQNNGVVDDSQLPKDRFSAERLKGVDSTLKIQPAKLEDSAVYLCASSRTSGSTGELFFGEGSRLTVL.